The source of this TCR beta chain is a study of T cell responses to AZD1222 COVID-19 vaccine. CDR1 and CDR2 from the germline V gene are KGHSH and LQKENI. The ends lost 6 bases at V and 3 bases at J; junction bases unmatched: 6. This CDR3 contains 14 residues. A remark on this clone: The target antigen is unknown.

Study-wide findings and caveats: Increases in Spike-specific TCR breadth and depth were seen after two AZD1222 doses. Nearly half of the spike-specific TCRs reportedly recognize variant regions that carry no mutations. Only six or seven AZD1222 recipients tested seropositive at baseline. Sampling that yielded the repertoires occurred only after the peak T cell response.

Clones were read by immunoSEQ multiplex PCR, and TCRdb kept only the in-frame ones, dropping some. Among 150,000 to 200,000 clones listed, more than 75% were seen once. The sequencing here drew on peripheral blood, taken 28 days after the second AZD1222 dose. The rearrangement links TRBV18 to TRBJ2-5; TRBD1 aligns across 8 bases. The TCR comes from an adult who received the AZD1222 COVID-19 vaccine. DNA of the CDR3: TGTGCCAGCTCGCCCCAGACAGGGGAAGAGACCCAGTACTTC. Encoded protein: CASSPQTGEETQYF.